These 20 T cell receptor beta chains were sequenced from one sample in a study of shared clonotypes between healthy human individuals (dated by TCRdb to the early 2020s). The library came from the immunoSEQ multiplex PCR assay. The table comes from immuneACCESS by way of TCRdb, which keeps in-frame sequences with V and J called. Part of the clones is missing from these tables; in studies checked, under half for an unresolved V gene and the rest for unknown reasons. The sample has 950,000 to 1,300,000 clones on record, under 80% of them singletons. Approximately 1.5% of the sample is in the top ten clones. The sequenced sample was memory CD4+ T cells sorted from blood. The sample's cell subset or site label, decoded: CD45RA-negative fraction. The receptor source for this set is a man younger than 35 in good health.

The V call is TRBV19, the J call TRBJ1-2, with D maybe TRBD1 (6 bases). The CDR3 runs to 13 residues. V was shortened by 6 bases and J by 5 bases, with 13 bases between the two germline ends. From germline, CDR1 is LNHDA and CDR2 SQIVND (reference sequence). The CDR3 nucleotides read TGTGCCAGTAGATACGGACAGTTATATGGCTACACCTTC. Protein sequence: CASRYGQLYGYTF.

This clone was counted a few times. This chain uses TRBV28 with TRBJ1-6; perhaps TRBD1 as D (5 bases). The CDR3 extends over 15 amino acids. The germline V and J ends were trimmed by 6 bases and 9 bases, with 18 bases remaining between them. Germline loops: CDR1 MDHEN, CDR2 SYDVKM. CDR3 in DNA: TGTGCCAGCAGGAGTGGAGGCCAGGGAGGTTCACCCCTCCACTTT. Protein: CASRSGGQGGSPLHF.

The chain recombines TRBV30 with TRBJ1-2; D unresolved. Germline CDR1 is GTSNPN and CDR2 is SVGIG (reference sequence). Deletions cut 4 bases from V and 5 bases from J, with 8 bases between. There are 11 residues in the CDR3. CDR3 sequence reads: CAWKQTYGYTF. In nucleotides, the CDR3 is TGTGCCTGGAAACAGACATATGGCTACACCTTC.

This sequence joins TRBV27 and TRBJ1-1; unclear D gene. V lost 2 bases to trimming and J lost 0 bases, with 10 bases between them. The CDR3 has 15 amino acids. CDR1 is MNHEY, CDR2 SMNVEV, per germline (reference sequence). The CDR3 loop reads CASSLRYEMNTEAFF. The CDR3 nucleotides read TGTGCCAGCAGTTTAAGGTACGAGATGAACACTGAAGCTTTCTTT.

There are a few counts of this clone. CDR3 sequence: CASSFPGDTGELFF. In DNA form, the CDR3 reads TGTGCCAGCAGTTTCCCGGGAGACACCGGGGAGCTGTTTTTT. V gene TRBV2 combines with J gene TRBJ2-2, with D possibly being TRBD2 (6 bases). The germline V gene has CDR1 SNHLY and CDR2 FYNNEI. The CDR3 consists of 14 residues. V was trimmed by 5 bases and J by 3 bases, leaving 10 bases between them. Using reference TRBV2 and TRBJ2-2 for the parts outside the CDR3, the full variable domain is EPEVTQTPSHQVTQMGQEVILRCVPISNHLYFYWYRQILGQKVEFLVSFYNNEISEKSEIFDDQFSVERPDGSNFTLKIRSTKLEDSAMYFCASSFPGDTGELFFGEGSRLTVL.

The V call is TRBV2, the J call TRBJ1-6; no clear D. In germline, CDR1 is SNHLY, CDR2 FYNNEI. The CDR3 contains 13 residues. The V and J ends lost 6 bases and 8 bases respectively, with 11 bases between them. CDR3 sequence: CASSLEAYSPLHF. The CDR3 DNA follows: TGTGCCAGCAGCCTCGAGGCCTATTCACCCCTCCACTTT.

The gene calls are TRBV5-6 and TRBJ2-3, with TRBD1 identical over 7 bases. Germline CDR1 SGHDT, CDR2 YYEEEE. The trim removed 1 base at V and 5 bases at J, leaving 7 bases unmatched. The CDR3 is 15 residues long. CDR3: CASSLLDRAKDTQYF. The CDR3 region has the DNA TGTGCCAGCAGCTTGCTTGACAGGGCAAAAGATACGCAGTATTTT.

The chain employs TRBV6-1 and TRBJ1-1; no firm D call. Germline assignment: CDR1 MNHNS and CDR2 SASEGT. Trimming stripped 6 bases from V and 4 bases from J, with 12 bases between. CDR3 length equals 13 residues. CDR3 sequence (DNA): TGTGCCAGCAGCGCTCTCCGGGGCACTGAAGCTTTCTTT. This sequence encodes CASSALRGTEAFF.

The CDR3 loop reads CASSASLLSGEQFF. DNA for the CDR3: TGCGCCAGCAGCGCCTCGTTACTCAGCGGGGAGCAGTTCTTC. The rearrangement joins TRBV5-1 to TRBJ2-1; a weak D match, TRBD2 (6 bases). Germline CDR1 SGHRS, CDR2 YFSETQ. CDR3 length: 14 amino acids. Trimming cost V 4 bases and J 10 bases, with 18 bases left between them.

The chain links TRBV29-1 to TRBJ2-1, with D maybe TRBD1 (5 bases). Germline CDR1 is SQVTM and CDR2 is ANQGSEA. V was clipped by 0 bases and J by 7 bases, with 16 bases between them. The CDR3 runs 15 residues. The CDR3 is CSVEDLSLRTNEQFF. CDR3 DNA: TGCAGCGTTGAAGATTTATCACTCAGGACAAATGAGCAGTTCTTC.

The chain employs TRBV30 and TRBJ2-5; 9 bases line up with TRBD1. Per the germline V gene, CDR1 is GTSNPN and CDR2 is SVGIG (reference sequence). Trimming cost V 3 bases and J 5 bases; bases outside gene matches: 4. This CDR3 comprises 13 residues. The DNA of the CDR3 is TGTGCCTGGAGCGGGACAGGGTCGGAGACCCAGTACTTC. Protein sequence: CAWSGTGSETQYF.

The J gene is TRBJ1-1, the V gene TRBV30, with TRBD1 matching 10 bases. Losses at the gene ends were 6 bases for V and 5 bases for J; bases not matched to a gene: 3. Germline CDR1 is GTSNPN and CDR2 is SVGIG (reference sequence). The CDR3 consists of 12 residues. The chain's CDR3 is CACPGQGTEAFF. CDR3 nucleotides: TGTGCCTGCCCGGGACAGGGGACTGAAGCTTTCTTT.

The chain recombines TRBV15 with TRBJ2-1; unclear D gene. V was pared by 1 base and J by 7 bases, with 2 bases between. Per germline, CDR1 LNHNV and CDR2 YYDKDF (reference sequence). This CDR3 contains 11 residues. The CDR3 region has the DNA TGTGCCACCAGCAGAGTAAATGAGCAGTTCTTC. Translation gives CATSRVNEQFF.

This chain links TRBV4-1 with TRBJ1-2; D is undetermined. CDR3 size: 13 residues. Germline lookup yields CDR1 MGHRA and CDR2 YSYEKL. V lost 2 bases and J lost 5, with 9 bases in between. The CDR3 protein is CASSQSTAYGYTF. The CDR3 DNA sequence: TGCGCCAGCAGCCAAAGCACAGCATATGGCTACACCTTC.

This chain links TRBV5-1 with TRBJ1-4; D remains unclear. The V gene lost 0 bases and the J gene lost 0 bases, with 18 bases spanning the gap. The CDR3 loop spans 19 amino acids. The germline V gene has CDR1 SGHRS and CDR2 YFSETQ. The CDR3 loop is CASSLDGTLRGSTNEKLFF. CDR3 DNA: TGCGCCAGCAGCTTGGATGGCACGCTCCGAGGATCAACTAATGAAAAACTGTTTTTT.

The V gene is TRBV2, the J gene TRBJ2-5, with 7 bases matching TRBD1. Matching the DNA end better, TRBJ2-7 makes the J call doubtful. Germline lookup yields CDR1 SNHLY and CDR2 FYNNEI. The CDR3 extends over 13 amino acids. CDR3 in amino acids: CASSQDRAYEQYF. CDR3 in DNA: TGTGCCAGCAGTCAAGACAGGGCCTACGAGCAGTACTTC.

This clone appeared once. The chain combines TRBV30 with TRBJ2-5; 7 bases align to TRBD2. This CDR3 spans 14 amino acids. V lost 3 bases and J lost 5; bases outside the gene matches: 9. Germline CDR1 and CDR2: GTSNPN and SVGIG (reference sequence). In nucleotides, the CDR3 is TGTGCCTGGAGGCTTGGGGGGGGGTTGGAGACCCAGTACTTC. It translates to CAWRLGGGLETQYF.

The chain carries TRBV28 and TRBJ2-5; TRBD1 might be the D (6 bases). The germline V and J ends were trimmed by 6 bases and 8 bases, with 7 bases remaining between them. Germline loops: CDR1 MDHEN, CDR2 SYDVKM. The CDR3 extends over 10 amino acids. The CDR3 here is CASSGTTQYF. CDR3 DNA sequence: TGTGCCAGCAGCGGGACAACCCAGTACTTC.

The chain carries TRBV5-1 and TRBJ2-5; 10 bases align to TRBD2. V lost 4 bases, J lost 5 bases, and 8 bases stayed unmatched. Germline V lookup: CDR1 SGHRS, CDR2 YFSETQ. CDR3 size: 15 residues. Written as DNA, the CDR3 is TGCGCCAGCAGCGGGAGCGGGAGGGCCGAGGAGACCCAGTACTTC. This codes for CASSGSGRAEETQYF.

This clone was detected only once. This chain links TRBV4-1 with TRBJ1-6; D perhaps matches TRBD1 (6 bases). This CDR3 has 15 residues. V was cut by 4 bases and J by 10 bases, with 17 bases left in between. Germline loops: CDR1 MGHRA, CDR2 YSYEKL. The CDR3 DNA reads TGCGCCAGCAGCCCAGGGGACACCTATAGGTCACCCCTCCACTTT. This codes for CASSPGDTYRSPLHF.